The T cell receptor (beta chain) described here comes from a study of cytomegalovirus exposure and HLA in healthy donors. Across the whole study: The same platform was used for the 110 or so validation repertoires and the approximately 670 first-cohort repertoires, a later analysis reported.

This clone is a singleton in its sample. The method was immunoSEQ multiplex PCR; TCRdb's version includes in-frame clones alone and lacks a portion of them. The table records 150,000 to 200,000 clones, approximately 96% of them present only once. Germline-derived CDR1 and CDR2 are SGHNT and YYREEE (reference sequence). This CDR3 spans 12 amino acids. Trimming removed 3 bases at V and 5 bases at J, with 9 bases between. The sequenced sample consisted of PBMCs. The chain uses TRBV5-4 and TRBJ2-7; no clear D. This TCR came from a woman aged 18-30 years in good health and CMV-seronegative. CDR3 loop: CASSSTYHEQYF. CDR3 sequence (DNA): TGTGCCAGCAGCTCCACTTACCACGAGCAGTACTTC. Using reference TRBV5-4 and TRBJ2-7 for the parts outside the CDR3, the full variable domain is ETGVTQSPTHLIKTRGQQVTLRCSSQSGHNTVSWYQQALGQGPQFIFQYYREEENGRGNFPPRFSGLQFPNYSSELNVNALELDDSALYLCASSSTYHEQYFGPGTRLTVT.